The 18 T cell receptor beta chains given below trace back to one sample, sequenced in a study of CD8+CD57+ T cells in acquired aplastic anemia. Genomic DNA served as template for TCR beta VDJ and CDR3 profiling. TCRdb used MiXCR to reprocess the reads, holding one entry per CDR3 protein. The sample lists roughly 58,000 distinct CDR3 sequences; about 50% were seen once. The sequencing sample was made of sorted CD4+, CD8+, or CD8+CD57+ T cells (not recorded which) from PBMCs. The source of these receptors is a human donor in good health, serving as a control.

The sample holds a few counts of this clonotype. The CDR3 carries no conserved terminal phenylalanine or tryptophan, so it likely arises from a read error. It is unclear where the CDR3 begins or ends on the DNA, so no DNA is shown, and the CDR3 is as TCRdb lists it. The V call is TRBV29-1, the J call TRBJ2-1; the D call in the table, TRBD1, was not verified against the DNA. 11 amino acids form the CDR3, both terminal residues included. Germline V CDR1 and CDR2: SQVTM, ANQGSEA. CDR3 sequence: CSGTRDNERFL.

V and J are TRBV27 and TRBJ1-6; D is unresolved. V was pared by 2 bases and J by 6 bases, with 5 bases between. CDR3 length: 13 amino acids. Germline CDR1 and CDR2: MNHEY and SMNVEV (reference sequence). CDR3 coding DNA: TGTGCCAGCAGTTTAAGTGCTAATTCACCCCTCCACTTT. Its protein is CASSLSANSPLHF.

This clonotype was recorded once. The chain employs TRBV2 and TRBJ1-6, with a weak D call TRBD1 (5 bases). The CDR3 totals 12 residues. Germline CDR1 reads SNHLY; CDR2 reads FYNNEI. Trimming removed 7 bases from V and 6 bases from J, with 7 bases in between. CDR3 protein: CASTGFNSPLHF. The CDR3 DNA is TGTGCCAGCACAGGGTTTAATTCACCCCTCCACTTT.

The chain links TRBV9 to TRBJ1-1; D not resolved. The CDR3 is 14 residues long. With 0 bases removed from V and 1 base from J, the gap between germline ends came to 7 bases. Germline CDR1 is SGDLS and CDR2 is YYNGEE. The CDR3 reads CASSVVERNTEAFF. CDR3 coding DNA: TGTGCCAGCAGCGTAGTCGAGAGGAACACTGAAGCTTTCTTT.

V usage is TRBV2 and J usage is TRBJ1-2, with D tentatively TRBD1 (5 bases). V was trimmed by 0 bases and J by 6 bases, leaving 8 bases between them. The CDR3 has 13 residues. Germline V gives CDR1 SNHLY, CDR2 FYNNEI. The CDR3 DNA reads TGTGCCAGCAGTGAAGCGCTCAGGGATGGCTACACCTTC. This codes for CASSEALRDGYTF.

V gene TRBV15 combines with J gene TRBJ2-7; tentative D call: TRBD1 (6 bases). The V gene's germline CDR1 is LNHNV and CDR2 YYDKDF (reference sequence). V lost 0 bases and J lost 0, with 15 bases in between. The CDR3 totals 17 residues. The CDR3 coding sequence is TGTGCCACCAGCAGAGATCCGACAGGTGCTTTCTCCTACGAGCAGTACTTC. The encoded protein is CATSRDPTGAFSYEQYF.

The chain joins TRBV3-1 to TRBJ2-7; D not certain. CDR3 length: 15 residues. The V and J ends lost 3 bases and 0 bases respectively, with 12 bases between them. Per the germline V gene, CDR1 is LGHDT and CDR2 is YNNKEL (reference sequence). Written as DNA, the CDR3 is TGTGCCAGCAGCCAGAGCGAAGGTCTCTCCTACGAGCAGTACTTC. Translation: CASSQSEGLSYEQYF.

The chain couples TRBV29-1 to TRBJ2-5, with D possibly matching TRBD2 (6 bases). With 6 bases removed from V and 1 base from J, the gap between germline ends came to 15 bases. The CDR3 spans 14 residues. Germline V CDR1 and CDR2: SQVTM, ANQGSEA. The CDR3 DNA reads TGCAGCGTACCCCGTGCGGGATCCCAAGAGACCCAGTACTTC. This codes for CSVPRAGSQETQYF.

The chain is built from TRBV10-3 and TRBJ2-2, with D perhaps TRBD2 (7 bases). Trimming removed 4 bases at V and 4 bases at J, with 16 bases between. The CDR3 covers 16 residues. Germline loops: CDR1 ENHRY, CDR2 SYGVKD. The CDR3 is CAISGGGRESTGELFF. CDR3 nucleotides: TGTGCCATCAGTGGGGGGGGCAGGGAAAGCACCGGGGAGCTGTTTTTT.

This clonotype was seen ten or more times. This chain connects TRBV20-1 to TRBJ2-1; 10 bases align to TRBD2. Germline values: CDR1 DFQATT, CDR2 SNEGSKA (reference sequence). Trimming removed 7 bases from V and 8 bases from J; junction bases left unmatched: 5. The CDR3 covers 12 residues. The CDR3 nucleotides read TGCAGTGTCCCTAGCGGGAGTCATGAGCAGTTCTTC. Amino acids: CSVPSGSHEQFF.

The sample holds a few counts of this clonotype. This chain uses TRBV7-9 with TRBJ1-3; 8 positions agree with TRBD1. The germline gives CDR1 SEHNR, CDR2 FQNEAQ (reference sequence). Unmatched junction bases numbered 4, after V lost 6 bases and J lost 3 bases. This CDR3 is built from 14 residues. The CDR3 here is CASRTDRGGNTIYF. In DNA form, the CDR3 reads TGTGCCAGCAGAACAGACAGGGGTGGAAACACCATATATTTT. Looking up the rest from reference TRBV7-9 and TRBJ1-3 gives the full variable domain: DTGVSQNPRHKITKRGQNVTFRCDPISEHNRLYWYRQTLGQGPEFLTYFQNEAQLEKSRLLSDRFSAERPKGSFSTLEIQRTEQGDSAMYLCASRTDRGGNTIYFGEGSWLTVV.

This sequence joins TRBV5-1 and TRBJ2-1; TRBD2 agrees at 9 bases. Germline CDR1 reads SGHRS; CDR2 reads YFSETQ. V lost 6 bases, J lost 4 bases, and 8 bases stayed unmatched. The CDR3 sequence is 15 residues long. CDR3 in amino acids: CASTLLAGMYNEQFF. CDR3 nucleotide sequence: TGCGCCAGCACTTTACTAGCGGGCATGTACAATGAGCAGTTCTTC.

V is TRBV9 and J is TRBJ2-7, with D hard to call. V gave up 1 base and J gave up 0 bases, with 11 bases separating them. This CDR3 region has 15 residues. Looked up from germline, CDR1 is SGDLS and CDR2 is YYNGEE. The CDR3 region is CASSVQWQSSYEQYF. The CDR3 DNA reads TGTGCCAGCAGCGTACAGTGGCAGAGCTCCTACGAGCAGTACTTC.

The genes are TRBV19 and TRBJ2-7; perhaps TRBD1 as D (6 bases). V was cut by 4 bases and J by 3 bases, with 13 bases left in between. The CDR3 extends over 14 amino acids. Germline CDR1 is LNHDA and CDR2 is SQIVND (reference sequence). The CDR3 DNA reads TGTGCCAGTAGTACTTTAGGACAGCTCTACGAGCAGTACTTC. Translation: CASSTLGQLYEQYF.

The V call is TRBV5-1, the J call TRBJ2-5, with D possibly TRBD2 on 5 matching bases. This CDR3 is built from 13 residues. With 4 bases removed from V and 7 bases from J, the gap between germline ends came to 14 bases. Germline V lookup: CDR1 SGHRS, CDR2 YFSETQ. The CDR3 region has the DNA TGCGCCAGCAGCCAAGAGGCCGGGGTGACCCAGTACTTC. Protein sequence: CASSQEAGVTQYF. The whole variable domain, filled in from reference TRBV5-1 and TRBJ2-5, reads KAGVTQTPRYLIKTRGQQVTLSCSPISGHRSVSWYQQTPGQGLQFLFEYFSETQRNKGNFPGRFSGRQFSNSRSEMNVSTLELGDSALYLCASSQEAGVTQYFGPGTRLLVL.

There are a few counts of this clonotype. Since a much larger clone is just one base distant, this may be a read error. This chain's CDR3 is CSALPLAGVHYEQFF. CDR3 bases: TGCAGTGCCCTACCCCTAGCGGGAGTTCATTATGAGCAGTTCTTC. The J gene is TRBJ2-1, the V gene TRBV20-1; TRBD2 aligns across 10 bases. Germline V lookup: CDR1 DFQATT, CDR2 SNEGSKA (reference sequence). This CDR3 has 15 amino acids. The junction had 13 bases not matched to a gene; V was cut back by 6 bases and J by 8 bases.

Concerning this clonotype: This may be a read error, as it is one base from a much larger clone. The chain carries TRBV9 and TRBJ1-4; the D gene is possibly TRBD1 (5 bases). CDR3 length: 15 residues. Germline loops: CDR1 SGDLS, CDR2 YYNGEE. The CDR3 DNA reads as TGTGCCTGCAGCGTAGCTTGGGCAGGGAACGAAAAACTGTTTTTT. Translation: CACSVAWAGNEKLFF.

As DNA, the CDR3 is TGCAGTGCTAGAATTTCTGTGTCGGCAGATAATCAGCCCCAGCATTTT. It is translated as CSARISVSADNQPQHF. V gene TRBV20-1 combines with J gene TRBJ1-5; D unresolved. The CDR3 loop spans 16 amino acids. The V end lost 2 bases, the J end lost 4 bases, and 18 bases lay between the germline ends. From germline, CDR1 is DFQATT and CDR2 SNEGSKA (reference sequence).